The T cell receptor beta chain described here comes from a study of spatial heterogeneity in lung cancer. In the study overall: Mean representation of each unique TCR and UMI combination in the raw reads exceeded ten occurrences.

The CDR3 has 12 amino acids. The V end was cut by 8 bases, the J end by 6 bases, with 11 bases between. This clonotype was picked up many times. Specified time point: sample taken at primary tumor resection. Patients with untreated early-stage non-small cell lung cancer, numbering more than 55, were the donors. Unsorted whole RNA of tumor, nontumor lung or frozen PBMC was sequenced. On each TCR cDNA molecule, a unique molecular identifier was present. One entry per CDR3 protein, called by TCRdb with MiXCR from the 5' RACE reads. The repertoire has some 40,000 distinct CDR3 sequences, roughly 3% of them found once; the top ten carry roughly 40%.

This receptor was taken from a male donor with early-stage non-small cell lung cancer. The sample in question was normal lung tissue next to the tumor, obtained at surgery. V and J are TRBV12-3 or TRBV12-4 and TRBJ1-5; D remains unclear. CDR3 nucleotide sequence: TGTGCCAGCGCTCTCCCTTTTCAGCCCCAGCATTTT. Protein sequence: CASALPFQPQHF.